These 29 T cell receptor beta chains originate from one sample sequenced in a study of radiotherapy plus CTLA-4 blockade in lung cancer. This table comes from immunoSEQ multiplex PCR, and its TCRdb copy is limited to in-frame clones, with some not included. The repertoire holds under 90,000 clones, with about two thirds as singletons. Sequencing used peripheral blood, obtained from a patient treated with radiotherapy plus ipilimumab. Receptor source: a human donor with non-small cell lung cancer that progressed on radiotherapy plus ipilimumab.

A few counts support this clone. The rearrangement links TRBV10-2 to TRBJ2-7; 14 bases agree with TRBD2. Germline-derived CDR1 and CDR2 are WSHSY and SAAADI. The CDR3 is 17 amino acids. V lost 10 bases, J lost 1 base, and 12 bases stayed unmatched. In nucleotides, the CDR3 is TGCGCCACCTCCGGACTAGCGGGAGGAGGGTCGTCCTACGAGCAGTACTTC. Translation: CATSGLAGGGSSYEQYF.

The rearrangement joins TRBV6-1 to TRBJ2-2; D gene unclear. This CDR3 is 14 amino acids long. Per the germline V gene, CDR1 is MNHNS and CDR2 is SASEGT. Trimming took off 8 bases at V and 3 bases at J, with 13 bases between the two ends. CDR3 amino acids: CASPFRGHTGELFF. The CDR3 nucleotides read TGTGCCAGCCCGTTCCGAGGCCACACCGGGGAGCTGTTTTTT.

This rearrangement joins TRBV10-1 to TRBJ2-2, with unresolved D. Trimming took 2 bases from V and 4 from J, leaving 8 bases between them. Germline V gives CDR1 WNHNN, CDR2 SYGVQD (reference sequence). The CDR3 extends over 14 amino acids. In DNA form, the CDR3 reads TGCGCCAGCAGTGAGGCCAGGACCACCGGGGAGCTGTTTTTT. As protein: CASSEARTTGELFF.

The CDR3 coding sequence is TGTGCCAGTAGTATTGGACAGGGGGCAGAGACCCAGTACTTC. It is translated as CASSIGQGAETQYF. This chain links TRBV19 with TRBJ2-5, with 11 bases matching TRBD1. The CDR3 consists of 14 residues. V gave up 3 bases and J gave up 4 bases; unmatched junction bases: 1. In germline, CDR1 is LNHDA, CDR2 SQIVND (reference sequence).

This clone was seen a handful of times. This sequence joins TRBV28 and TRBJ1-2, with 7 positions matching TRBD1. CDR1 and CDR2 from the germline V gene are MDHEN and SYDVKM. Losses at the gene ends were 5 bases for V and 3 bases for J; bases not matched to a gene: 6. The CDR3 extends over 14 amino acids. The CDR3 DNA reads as TGTGCCAGCAGTCGCGGCGGGACAGACTATGGCTACACCTTC. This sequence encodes CASSRGGTDYGYTF.

CDR3 nucleotide sequence: TGCGCCAGCAGTTCACCCGGGACAGCCGGCGAGCAGTACTTC. Translation: CASSSPGTAGEQYF. This chain connects TRBV5-1 to TRBJ2-5, with 7 nucleotides matching TRBD1. The DNA end is more similar to TRBJ2-7, so the J call may be wrong. This CDR3 has 14 amino acids. From germline, CDR1 is SGHRS and CDR2 YFSETQ.

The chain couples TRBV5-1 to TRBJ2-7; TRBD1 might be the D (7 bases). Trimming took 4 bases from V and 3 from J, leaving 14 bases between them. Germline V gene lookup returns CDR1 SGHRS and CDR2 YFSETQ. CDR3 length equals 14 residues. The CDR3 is CASSPRDSFYEQYF. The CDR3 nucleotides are TGCGCCAGCAGCCCGCGGGACAGCTTCTACGAGCAGTACTTC.

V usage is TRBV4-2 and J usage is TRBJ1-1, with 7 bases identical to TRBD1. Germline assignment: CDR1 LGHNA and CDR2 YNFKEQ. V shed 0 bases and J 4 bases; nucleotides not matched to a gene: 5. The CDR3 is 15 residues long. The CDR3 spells CASSQDRGTVTEAFF. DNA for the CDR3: TGTGCCAGCAGCCAAGATCGGGGGACAGTCACTGAAGCTTTCTTT.

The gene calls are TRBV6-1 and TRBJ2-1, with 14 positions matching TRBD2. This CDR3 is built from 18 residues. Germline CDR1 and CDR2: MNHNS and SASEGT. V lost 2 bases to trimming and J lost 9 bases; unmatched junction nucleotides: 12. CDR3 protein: CASSEMSWGLAGVSEQFF. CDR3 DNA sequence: TGTGCCAGCAGTGAAATGTCTTGGGGACTAGCGGGAGTCAGTGAGCAGTTCTTC.

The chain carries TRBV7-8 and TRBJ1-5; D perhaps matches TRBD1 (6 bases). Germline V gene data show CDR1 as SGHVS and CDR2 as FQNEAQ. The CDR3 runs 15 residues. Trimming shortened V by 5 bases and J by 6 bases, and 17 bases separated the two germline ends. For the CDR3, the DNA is TGTGCCAGCAGCCCCGAGGGGGATTGGGGTCAGCCCCAGCATTTT. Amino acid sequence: CASSPEGDWGQPQHF.

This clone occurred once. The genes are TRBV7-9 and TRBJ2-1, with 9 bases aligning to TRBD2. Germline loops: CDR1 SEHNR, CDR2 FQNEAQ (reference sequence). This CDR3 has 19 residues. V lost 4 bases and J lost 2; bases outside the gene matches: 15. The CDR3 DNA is TGTGCCAGCAGCTCCACCCGGCTAGCGGGATATGACACCTACAATGAGCAGTTCTTC. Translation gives CASSSTRLAGYDTYNEQFF.

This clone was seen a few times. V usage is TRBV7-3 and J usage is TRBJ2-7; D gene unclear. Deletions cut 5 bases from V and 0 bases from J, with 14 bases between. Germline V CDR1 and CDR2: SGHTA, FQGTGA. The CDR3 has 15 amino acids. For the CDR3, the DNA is TGTGCCAGCAGCGCGTCAGGATCAAGCTCCTACGAGCAGTACTTC. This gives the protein CASSASGSSSYEQYF.

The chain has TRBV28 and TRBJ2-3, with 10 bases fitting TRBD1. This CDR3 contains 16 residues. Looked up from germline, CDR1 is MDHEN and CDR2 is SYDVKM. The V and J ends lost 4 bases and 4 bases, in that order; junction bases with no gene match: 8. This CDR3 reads CASSSTTGGEADTQYF. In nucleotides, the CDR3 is TGTGCCAGCAGTTCCACGACAGGGGGCGAAGCAGATACGCAGTATTTT.

CDR3 sequence (DNA): TGCGCCAGCAGCTTGCAGACAGAAGTAGAGGGCTACACCTTC. This sequence encodes CASSLQTEVEGYTF. The chain combines TRBV5-1 with TRBJ1-2; D might be TRBD1 (5 bases). CDR3 length: 14 residues. The germline V and J ends were trimmed by 1 base and 8 bases, with 15 bases remaining between them. Germline V gives CDR1 SGHRS, CDR2 YFSETQ.

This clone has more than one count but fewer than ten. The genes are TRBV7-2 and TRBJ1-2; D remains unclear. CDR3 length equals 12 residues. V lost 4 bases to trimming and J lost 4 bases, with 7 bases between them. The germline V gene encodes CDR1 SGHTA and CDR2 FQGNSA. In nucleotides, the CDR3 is TGTGCCAGCAGCTCCGACCTCTATGGCTACACCTTC. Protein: CASSSDLYGYTF.

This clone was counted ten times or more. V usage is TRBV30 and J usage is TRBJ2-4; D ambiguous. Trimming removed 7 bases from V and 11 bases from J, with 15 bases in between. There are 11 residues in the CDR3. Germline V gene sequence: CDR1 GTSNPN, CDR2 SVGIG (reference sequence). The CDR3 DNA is TGTGCCTTGTATGTTCCCCCAGTTCAGTACTTC. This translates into CALYVPPVQYF.

CDR3 coding DNA: TGCGCCAGCAGGGGACAGCCGAACACTGAAGCTTTCTTT. Amino acid sequence: CASRGQPNTEAFF. This chain links TRBV10-2 with TRBJ1-1; 7 bases are a match to TRBD1. The germline gives CDR1 WSHSY, CDR2 SAAADI. This CDR3 contains 13 residues. J lost 1 base, V lost 6 bases, and 2 bases had no gene match.

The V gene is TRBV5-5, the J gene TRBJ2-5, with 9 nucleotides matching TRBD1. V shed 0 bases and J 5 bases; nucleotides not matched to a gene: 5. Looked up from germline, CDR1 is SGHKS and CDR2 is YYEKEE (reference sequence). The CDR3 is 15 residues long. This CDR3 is CASSLGTGAGETQYF. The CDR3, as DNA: TGTGCCAGCAGCTTGGGGACAGGGGCCGGTGAGACCCAGTACTTC. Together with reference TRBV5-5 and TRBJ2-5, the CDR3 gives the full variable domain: DAGVTQSPTHLIKTRGQQVTLRCSPISGHKSVSWYQQVLGQGPQFIFQYYEKEERGRGNFPDRFSARQFPNYSSELNVNALLLGDSALYLCASSLGTGAGETQYFGPGTRLLVL.

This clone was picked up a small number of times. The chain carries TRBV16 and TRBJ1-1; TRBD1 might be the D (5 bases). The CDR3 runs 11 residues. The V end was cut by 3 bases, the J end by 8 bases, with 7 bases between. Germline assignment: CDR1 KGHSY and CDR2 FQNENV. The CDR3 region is CASSQRGEAFF. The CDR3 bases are TGTGCCAGCAGCCAGCGGGGGGAAGCTTTCTTT.

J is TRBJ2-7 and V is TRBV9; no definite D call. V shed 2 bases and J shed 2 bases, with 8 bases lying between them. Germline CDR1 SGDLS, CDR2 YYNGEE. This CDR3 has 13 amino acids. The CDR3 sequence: CASSVGPPYEQYF. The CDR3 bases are TGTGCCAGCAGCGTCGGCCCTCCCTACGAGCAGTACTTC.

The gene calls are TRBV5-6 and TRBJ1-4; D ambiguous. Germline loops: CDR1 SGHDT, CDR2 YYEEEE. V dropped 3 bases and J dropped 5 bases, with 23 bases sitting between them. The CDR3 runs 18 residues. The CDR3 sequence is CASSSQYIEEGNNEKLFF. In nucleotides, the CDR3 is TGTGCCAGCAGCTCGCAGTATATAGAGGAGGGTAACAATGAAAAACTGTTTTTT.

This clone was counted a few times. The CDR3 loop is CASSFRGGGNEQFF. The CDR3 nucleotides are TGTGCCAGCAGCTTTAGAGGGGGGGGCAATGAGCAGTTCTTC. The rearrangement joins TRBV7-8 to TRBJ2-1, with D possibly TRBD2 on 7 matching bases. Germline-derived CDR1 and CDR2 are SGHVS and FQNEAQ. Trimming pared 3 bases from V and 6 bases from J, leaving 12 bases between. CDR3 length: 14 residues. Supplemented by reference TRBV7-8 and TRBJ2-1, the full variable domain reads GAGVSQSPRYKVAKRGQDVALRCDPISGHVSLFWYQQALGQGPEFLTYFQNEAQLDKSGLPSDRFFAERPEGSVSTLKIQRTQQEDSAVYLCASSFRGGGNEQFFGPGTRLTVL.

CDR3 nucleotide sequence: TGTGCCAGCAGCTCCCCGGGACAGGGTGACACCGGGGAGCTGTTTTTT. It encodes CASSSPGQGDTGELFF. J is TRBJ2-2 and V is TRBV5-4, with 9 bases matching TRBD1. Looked up from germline, CDR1 is SGHNT and CDR2 is YYREEE (reference sequence). The length of the CDR3 is 16 residues. V lost 3 bases, J lost 3 bases, and 6 bases stayed unmatched. Full variable domain (missing parts from reference TRBV5-4 and TRBJ2-2): ETGVTQSPTHLIKTRGQQVTLRCSSQSGHNTVSWYQQALGQGPQFIFQYYREEENGRGNFPPRFSGLQFPNYSSELNVNALELDDSALYLCASSSPGQGDTGELFFGEGSRLTVL.

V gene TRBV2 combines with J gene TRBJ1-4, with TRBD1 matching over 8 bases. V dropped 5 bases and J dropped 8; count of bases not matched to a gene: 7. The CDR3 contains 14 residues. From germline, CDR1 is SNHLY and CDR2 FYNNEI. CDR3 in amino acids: CASSKNDRGEKLFF. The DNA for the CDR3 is TGTGCCAGCAGTAAAAATGACAGGGGAGAAAAACTGTTTTTT.

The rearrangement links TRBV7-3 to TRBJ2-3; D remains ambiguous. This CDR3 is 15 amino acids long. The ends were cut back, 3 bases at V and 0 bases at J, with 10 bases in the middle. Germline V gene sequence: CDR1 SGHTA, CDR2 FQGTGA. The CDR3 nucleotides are TGTGCCAGCAGCTTCGGACGGCTTAGCACAGATACGCAGTATTTT. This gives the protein CASSFGRLSTDTQYF.

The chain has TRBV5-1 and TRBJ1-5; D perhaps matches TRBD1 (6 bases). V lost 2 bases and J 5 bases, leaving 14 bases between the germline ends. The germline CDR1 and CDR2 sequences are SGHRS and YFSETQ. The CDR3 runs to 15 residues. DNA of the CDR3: TGCGCCAGCAGCTTCAGTTTAGGGGGAGATCAGCCCCAGCATTTT. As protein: CASSFSLGGDQPQHF.

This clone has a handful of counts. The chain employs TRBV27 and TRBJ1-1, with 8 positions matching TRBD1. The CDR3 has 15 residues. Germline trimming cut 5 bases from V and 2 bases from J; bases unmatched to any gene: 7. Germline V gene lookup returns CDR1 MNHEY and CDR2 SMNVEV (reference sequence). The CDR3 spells CASSDRTGPNTEAFF. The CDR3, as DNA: TGTGCCAGCAGTGACCGGACAGGGCCTAACACTGAAGCTTTCTTT.

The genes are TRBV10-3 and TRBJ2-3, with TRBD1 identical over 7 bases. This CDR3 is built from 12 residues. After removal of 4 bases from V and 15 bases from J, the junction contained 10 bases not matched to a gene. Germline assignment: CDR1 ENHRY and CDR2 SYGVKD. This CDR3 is CAISAPGTAHYF. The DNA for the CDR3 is TGTGCCATCAGTGCACCGGGGACAGCCCATTATTTT.

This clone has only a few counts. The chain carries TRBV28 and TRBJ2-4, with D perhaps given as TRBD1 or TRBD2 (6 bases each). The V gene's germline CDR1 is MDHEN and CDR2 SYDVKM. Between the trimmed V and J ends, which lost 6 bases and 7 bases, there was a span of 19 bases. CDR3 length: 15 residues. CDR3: CASSYILGGSNIQYF. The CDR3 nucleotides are TGTGCCAGCAGCTATATACTGGGGGGCTCGAACATTCAGTACTTC. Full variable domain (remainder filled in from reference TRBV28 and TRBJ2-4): DVKVTQSSRYLVKRTGEKVFLECVQDMDHENMFWYRQDPGLGLRLIYFSYDVKMKEKGDIPEGYSVSREKKERFSLILESASTNQTSMYLCASSYILGGSNIQYFGAGTRLSVL.